This TCR beta chain was profiled in a study of cytomegalovirus exposure and HLA in healthy donors. Study results and limitations: Researchers reported that a few CMV-associated chains were confirmed in vitro as CMV antigen-specific.

PCR used 60 Vbeta primers and 13 Jbeta primers. The data were produced by immunoSEQ multiplex PCR, yet TCRdb's version contains in-frame clones alone and is incomplete. The profile covers fewer than 200,000 clones, with 80% to 90% appearing a single time and approximately 0.8% taken by the ten largest. CDR3 length: 15 residues. Germline CDR1 and CDR2: SSHAT and FNYEAQ (reference sequence). As concerns this clone: Its antigen is as yet unknown. Sequence at one end of the junction differs from germline and may be a read error.

Input material: PBMCs. The source of this sequence is a woman younger than 30 in good health and CMV-seronegative. V gene TRBV7-7 combines with J gene TRBJ2-5, with a possible D match to TRBD2 (5 bases). The CDR3 nucleotides are TGTGCTAGCAGCTTGAGCGGACGCGAGCAAGAGACCCAGTACTTC. Translated, it gives CASSLSGREQETQYF.